This TCR beta chain appears in the sequencing data of a study of memory CD4+ T cells and cytomegalovirus serostatus. The sample holds a few counts of this clone. Sequencing used immunoSEQ multiplex PCR; TCRdb keeps in-frame clones, though not all of them. The top ten hold around 0.5% of the sample, which has tens of thousands of clones, approximately 82% seen once. Single viable CD3+CD4+CD8-CD45RO+ cells were sorted as the memory CD4+ T cells. The origin of this receptor is an adult in good health and CMV-seronegative. Some clones in this sample may be carry-over from other donors' samples. The specimen was memory CD4+ T cells from blood.

CDR3 bases: TGTGCCAGCAGCAACTGGGCACTAGGATACAATGAGCAGTTCTTC. This gives the protein CASSNWALGYNEQFF. J is TRBJ2-1 and V is TRBV11-2; a weak D match, TRBD2 (5 bases). Germline V gene data show CDR1 as SGHAT and CDR2 as FQNNGV. Trimming removed 5 bases from V and 4 bases from J, with 15 bases in between. The CDR3 is 15 residues long.